The rows below give T cell receptor beta chains drawn from one sample of a study of CD8+ T cells in alopecia areata. The assay was immunoSEQ multiplex PCR, and TCRdb's table has in-frame clones only and misses some. The sample records under 250,000 clones, around 62% being singletons. This material consisted of CD4+ T cells sorted from blood, taken at week 0. These receptors came from a human donor with alopecia areata. Both conserved end residues are part of each CDR3. D genes are given only for firm matches. Clone sizes are given selectively: once, few, many, or a class where the clone is expanded.

J: TRBJ2-7
V: TRBV7-2
D: -
size: -
DNA: TGTGCCAGCAGCTTGCCTCTAATTTCCTACGAGCAGTACTTC
CDR3: CASSLPLISYEQYF

J: TRBJ1-2
V: TRBV5-1
D: -
size: few
DNA: TGCGCCAGCAGCTTTGGAGCTAACTATGGCTACACCTTC
CDR3: CASSFGANYGYTF

J: TRBJ2-3
V: TRBV14
D: -
size: few
DNA: TGTGCCAGCAGCCAAGATGCGCCCATTTGGGAAAACACAGATACGCAGTATTTT
CDR3: CASSQDAPIWENTDTQYF

J: TRBJ2-1
V: TRBV7-9
D: -
size: -
DNA: TGTGCCAGCAGCTTGACGGATAGCTCCTACAATGAGCAGTTCTTC
CDR3: CASSLTDSSYNEQFF

J: TRBJ2-7
V: TRBV2
D: TRBD1
size: -
DNA: TGTGCCAGCAGTGAATGGGGACAGGGGGCCCCCTACGAGCAGTACTTC
CDR3: CASSEWGQGAPYEQYF

J: TRBJ1-2
V: TRBV29-1
D: -
size: -
DNA: TGCAGCGTTGTGGGGAAGGGCTACACCTTC
CDR3: CSVVGKGYTF

J: TRBJ1-1
V: TRBV6-5
D: TRBD1
size: -
DNA: TGTGCCAGCAGTTACTCGAGGGTCGGCAGGGGGACTGAAGCTTTCTTT
CDR3: CASSYSRVGRGTEAFF

J: TRBJ2-3
V: TRBV7-8
D: -
size: -
DNA: TGTGCCAGCAGCCGAGCGACTAGAAGCACAGATACGCAGTATTTT
CDR3: CASSRATRSTDTQYF

J: TRBJ1-2
V: TRBV19
D: -
size: -
DNA: TGTGCCAGTAGGTTTGCCGTCAGCTATGGCTACACCTTC
CDR3: CASRFAVSYGYTF

J: TRBJ2-2
V: TRBV5-1
D: TRBD2
size: -
DNA: TGCGCCAGCAGCTTTAGACTAGCGGGGGCCACGAACACCGGGGAGCTGTTTTTT
CDR3: CASSFRLAGATNTGELFF

J: TRBJ1-2
V: TRBV7-9
D: TRBD1
size: -
DNA: TGTGCCAGCAGCTCTCCCCTGGTGACAGGGTTCTATGGCTACACCTTC
CDR3: CASSSPLVTGFYGYTF

J: TRBJ1-2
V: TRBV12-5
D: TRBD1
size: few
DNA: TGTGCTAGTGGTGAACAGGGGGATGGCTACACCTTC
CDR3: CASGEQGDGYTF

J: TRBJ1-5
V: TRBV5-1
D: TRBD1
size: -
DNA: TGCGCCAGCAGCACAGGAACAGGGGGCCATCAGCCCCAGCATTTT
CDR3: CASSTGTGGHQPQHF

J: TRBJ2-7
V: TRBV9
D: TRBD1
size: few
DNA: TGTGCCAGCAGCGTAGGGACAGGGGGACCCTACGAGCAGTACTTC
CDR3: CASSVGTGGPYEQYF

J: TRBJ2-1
V: TRBV29-1
D: -
size: -
DNA: TGCAGCGTCCAATACAATGAGCAGTTCTTC
CDR3: CSVQYNEQFF

J: TRBJ2-3
V: TRBV1
D: -
size: few
DNA: TGCACCAGCAGCCAAGTGAGGGCCCAGCGGGAGATCTTCGCAGATACGCAGTATTTT
CDR3: CTSSQVRAQREIFADTQYF

J: TRBJ1-2
V: TRBV7-3
D: TRBD1
size: few
DNA: TGTGCCAGCAGCCCGGGACAGGGGACTAACTATGGCTACACCTTC
CDR3: CASSPGQGTNYGYTF

J: TRBJ2-2
V: TRBV5-4
D: -
size: few
DNA: TGTGCCAGCAGCTTTCGACTCAACACCGGGGAGCTGTTTTTT
CDR3: CASSFRLNTGELFF

J: TRBJ1-3
V: TRBV14
D: -
size: few
DNA: TGTGCCAGCAGCCAAGCAGGCGGAAACACCATATATTTT
CDR3: CASSQAGGNTIYF

J: TRBJ1-2
V: TRBV29-1
D: TRBD1
size: -
DNA: TGCAGCGTTGCAGGACAGGGGGCGGATTATGGCTACACCTTC
CDR3: CSVAGQGADYGYTF